Here is one T cell receptor (beta chain) with its context. One end of the junction does not line up with germline, which may come from a read error. Synthesis of TCR beta cDNA was carried out from 450 to 650 ng total RNA with a constant-region primer. ARM-PCR, slightly modified, supplied the TCR beta libraries through three nested multiplex PCR rounds. A C-beta reverse primer was combined with TRBV1-TRBV30 forward primers in the first two PCR rounds, and each round had 10 cycles. A single record per CDR3 protein comes from TCRdb applying MiXCR to the multiplex PCR reads. The sample holds 300,000 to 350,000 distinct CDR3 sequences, more than 55% seen once. There are 13 residues in the CDR3. This entry comes from a study of tumor-infiltrating lymphocytes in primary liver carcinoma. In the study overall: The study reported T1-T3 N0M0 tumors spanning 4.2 to 10 cm.

The researchers obtained blood RNA from unsorted whole blood and also extracted germline DNA. Sampling before surgery obtained about 3.9 milliliters of peripheral blood. The gene calls are TRBV12-3 or TRBV12-4 and TRBJ2-1, with a weak D call TRBD2 (6 bases). The specimen sequenced was peripheral blood. The source is a woman in her 30s with primary liver carcinoma and hepatitis B virus infection. The DNA of the CDR3 is TGTGCCAGCAACCCGGGACTCAACAATAAGCAGTTCTTC. This sequence encodes CASNPGLNNKQFF.